The 7 T cell receptor beta chains given below trace back to one sample, sequenced in a study of blood T cell repertoires in COVID-19. Assay used: immunoSEQ multiplex PCR; TCRdb lists only in-frame clones, some missing. This table holds about 27,000 clones, 91% found once. The sample taken for sequencing was peripheral blood. Source of these receptors: a human donor with active COVID-19. The donor label of this sample is uncertain.

The chain recombines TRBV11-3 with TRBJ2-1, with 8 positions matching TRBD2. Per germline, CDR1 SGHNT and CDR2 YENEEA. V lost 3 bases, J lost 6 bases, and 1 base stayed unmatched. CDR3 length: 13 amino acids. The CDR3 sequence: CASSFGTSNEQFF. For the CDR3, the DNA is TGTGCCAGCAGCTTCGGGACTAGCAATGAGCAGTTCTTC.

The V call is TRBV2, the J call TRBJ2-7; 9 nucleotides agree with TRBD2. This CDR3 spans 15 amino acids. V dropped 4 bases and J dropped 7; count of bases not matched to a gene: 11. From germline, CDR1 is SNHLY and CDR2 FYNNEI. In nucleotides, the CDR3 is TGTGCCAGCAGTGCCATAGCGGGGGCCCATGGGGAGCAGTACTTC. Translated: CASSAIAGAHGEQYF.

The V and J genes are TRBV6-5 and TRBJ1-2; TRBD1 matches at 9 bases. The CDR3 contains 13 residues. J lost 5 bases, V lost 2 bases, and 0 bases had no gene match. Germline V gene lookup returns CDR1 MNHEY and CDR2 SVGAGI. CDR3 loop: CASSYDRGYGYTF. Here the CDR3 DNA reads TGTGCCAGCAGTTACGACAGGGGGTATGGCTACACCTTC.

The V and J genes are TRBV7-9 and TRBJ1-4; the D gene is possibly TRBD1 (6 bases). The CDR3 covers 13 residues. CDR1 is SEHNR, CDR2 FQNEAQ, per germline (reference sequence). V gave up 6 bases and J gave up 8 bases, with 13 bases separating them. This CDR3 is CASSQGGREKLFF. DNA of the CDR3: TGTGCCAGCAGTCAAGGGGGACGGGAAAAACTGTTTTTT. The whole variable domain, filled in from reference TRBV7-9 and TRBJ1-4, reads DTGVSQNPRHKITKRGQNVTFRCDPISEHNRLYWYRQTLGQGPEFLTYFQNEAQLEKSRLLSDRFSAERPKGSFSTLEIQRTEQGDSAMYLCASSQGGREKLFFGSGTQLSVL.

The chain carries TRBV29-1 and TRBJ1-3, with 8 bases aligning to TRBD1. The CDR3 extends over 15 amino acids. Germline V gives CDR1 SQVTM, CDR2 ANQGSEA. V dropped 1 base and J dropped 5; count of bases not matched to a gene: 7. CDR3 DNA sequence: TGCAGCGTTGAAGGGCAGGGGGCGCAGAGAAACACCATATATTTT. It codes for CSVEGQGAQRNTIYF.

The DNA of the CDR3 is TGTGCCAGCACCTTAGGACAGAATACTAACTATGGCTACACCTTC. This encodes CASTLGQNTNYGYTF. The chain recombines TRBV3-1 (or the pseudogene TRBV3-2) with TRBJ1-2; a possible D gene is TRBD1 (6 bases). Germline loops: CDR1 LGHDT, CDR2 YNNKEL (reference sequence). V was cut by 7 bases and J by 0 bases, with 15 bases left in between. The CDR3 covers 15 residues.

V usage is TRBV12-5 and J usage is TRBJ2-1; tentatively, D is TRBD2 (5 bases). V was cut by 2 bases and J by 6 bases, with 14 bases left in between. Per the germline V gene, CDR1 is LGHNT and CDR2 is FRNRAP. The CDR3 covers 15 residues. This CDR3 is CASGLPNWERNEQFF. DNA for the CDR3: TGTGCTAGTGGTTTGCCCAATTGGGAGCGCAATGAGCAGTTCTTC.